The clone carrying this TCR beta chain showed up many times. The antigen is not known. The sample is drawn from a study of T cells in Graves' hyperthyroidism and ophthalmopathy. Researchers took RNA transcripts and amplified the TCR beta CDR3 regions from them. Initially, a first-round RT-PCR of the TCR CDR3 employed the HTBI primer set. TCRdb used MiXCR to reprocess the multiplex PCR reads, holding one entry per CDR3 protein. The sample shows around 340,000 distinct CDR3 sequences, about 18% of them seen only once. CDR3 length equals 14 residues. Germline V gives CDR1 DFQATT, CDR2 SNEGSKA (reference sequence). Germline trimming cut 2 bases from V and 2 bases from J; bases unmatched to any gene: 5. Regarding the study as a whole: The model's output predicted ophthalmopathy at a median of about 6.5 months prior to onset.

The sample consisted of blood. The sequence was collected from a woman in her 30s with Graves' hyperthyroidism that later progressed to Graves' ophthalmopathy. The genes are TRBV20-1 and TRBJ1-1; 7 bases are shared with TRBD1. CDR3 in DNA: TGCAGTGCTAGACAGGGAGGGGGCAACACTGAAGCTTTCTTT. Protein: CSARQGGGNTEAFF.